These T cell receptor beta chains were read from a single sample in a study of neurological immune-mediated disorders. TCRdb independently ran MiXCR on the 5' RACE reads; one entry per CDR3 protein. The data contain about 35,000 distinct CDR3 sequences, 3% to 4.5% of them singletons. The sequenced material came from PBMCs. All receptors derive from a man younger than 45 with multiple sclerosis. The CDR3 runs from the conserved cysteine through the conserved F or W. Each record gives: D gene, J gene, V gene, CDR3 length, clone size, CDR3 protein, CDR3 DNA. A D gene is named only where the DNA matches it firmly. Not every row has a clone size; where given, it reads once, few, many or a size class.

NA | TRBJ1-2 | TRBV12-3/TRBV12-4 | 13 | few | CASSSRTAYGYTF | TGTGCCAGCAGTTCTAGGACAGCGTATGGCTACACCTTC
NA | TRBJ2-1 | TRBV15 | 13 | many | CATSWTLYNEQFF | TGTGCCACCAGCTGGACCCTCTACAATGAGCAGTTCTTC
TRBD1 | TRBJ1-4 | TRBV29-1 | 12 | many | CSADRGGEKLFF | TGCAGCGCCGACAGGGGAGGTGAAAAACTGTTTTTT
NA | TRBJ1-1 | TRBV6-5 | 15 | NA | CASSYSNALLPGAFF | TGTGCCAGCAGTTACTCGAACGCGCTCCTCCCGGGAGCTTTCTTT
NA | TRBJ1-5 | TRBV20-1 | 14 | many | CSAQPGDRRQPQHF | TGCAGTGCCCAGCCCGGGGACCGAAGGCAGCCCCAGCATTTT
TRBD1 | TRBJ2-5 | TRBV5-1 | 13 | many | CASAGTGKETQYF | TGCGCCAGCGCCGGGACAGGAAAAGAGACCCAGTACTTC
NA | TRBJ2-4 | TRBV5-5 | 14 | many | CASRNPLAKNIQYF | TGTGCCAGCAGAAATCCGCTAGCCAAAAACATTCAGTACTTC
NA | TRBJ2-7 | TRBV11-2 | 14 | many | CASSLLGSSYEQYF | TGTGCCAGCAGCTTACTGGGCAGCTCCTACGAGCAGTACTTC
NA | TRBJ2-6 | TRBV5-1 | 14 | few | CASSLVPGANVLTF | TGCGCCAGCAGCCTAGTACCGGGGGCCAACGTCCTGACTTTC
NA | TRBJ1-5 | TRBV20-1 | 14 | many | CSARDRDAHQPQHF | TGCAGTGCTAGAGACAGGGATGCGCATCAGCCCCAGCATTTT
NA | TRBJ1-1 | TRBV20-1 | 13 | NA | CSARAPGLLEAFF | TGCAGTGCTAGAGCCCCGGGACTTCTGGAAGCTTTCTTT
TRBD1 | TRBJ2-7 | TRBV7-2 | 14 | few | CASSSQTGVYEQYF | TGTGCCAGCAGCTCTCAGACAGGGGTCTACGAGCAGTACTTC
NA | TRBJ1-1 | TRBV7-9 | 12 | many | CASSLSTKGAFF | TGTGCCAGCAGCTTAAGCACAAAAGGAGCTTTCTTT
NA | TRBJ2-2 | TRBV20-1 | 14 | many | CSVSLLTGTGELFF | TGCAGTGTTTCCCTCCTAACAGGGACCGGGGAGCTGTTTTTT
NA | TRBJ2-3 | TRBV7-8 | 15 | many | CASSFEGRVTDTQYF | TGTGCCAGCAGCTTTGAGGGCAGGGTCACAGATACGCAGTATTTT
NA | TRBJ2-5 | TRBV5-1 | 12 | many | CASRSEGETQYF | TGCGCCAGCCGTAGTGAGGGGGAGACCCAGTACTTC